This TCR beta chain was sequenced for a study of response to subunit inactivated influenza vaccine (dated by TCRdb to the late 2010s). About the investigation overall: Deep quantitative T cell receptor repertoire profiling was used in the study to track responses to a trivalent subunit inactivated influenza vaccine.

The library was made by RT-PCR. The listed sequencing device is Illumina HiSeq 2500. TCRdb itself trimmed the public reads at Q25 with fastp, ran MiXCR and retained productive beta chains. Identical CDR3 proteins give one entry, which carries the most common genes and DNA. In all, the sample holds hundreds of thousands of distinct CDR3 sequences, and around 22% of those were seen once. About a tenth of the sample comes from the top ten. Including the terminal cysteine and phenylalanine, the CDR3 comprises 14 residues. CDR3 DNA only is kept here, 42 bases in frame from base 1. The CDR1 and CDR2 encoded by the germline V gene are MNHNS and SASEGT. V was cut back by 6 bases and J by 4 bases, leaving a gap of 14 bases between them. As concerns this clonotype: Its binding antigen is unknown. Qualities for individual bases were not recorded, and no much larger clone is one base off.

Study-wide findings and limitations: The authors suggested that each seasonal influenza vaccination may recruit only a limited number of new T cells.

The chain was built from TRBV6-1 and TRBJ2-3; TRBD2 is a weak D gene call, 5 bases matching. Source: PBMCs from blood, taken approximately 20 months after vaccination. The TCR was taken from a man aged 50-75 years who received an inactivated influenza vaccine. Donor details come from another sample of the same person, matched by shared clones. For the CDR3, the sequence is CASSSIPGADTQYF. Here is the DNA: TGTGCCAGCAGCTCAATCCCCGGGGCAGATACGCAGTATTTT.